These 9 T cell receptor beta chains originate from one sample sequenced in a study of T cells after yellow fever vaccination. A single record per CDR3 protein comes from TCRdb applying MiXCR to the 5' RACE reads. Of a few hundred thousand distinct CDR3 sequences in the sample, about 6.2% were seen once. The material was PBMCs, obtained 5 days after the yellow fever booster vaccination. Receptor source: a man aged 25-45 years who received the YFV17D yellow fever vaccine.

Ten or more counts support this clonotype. The CDR3: CASSQVAGGSPQHF. CDR3 sequence (DNA): TGTGCCAGCAGCCAAGTGGCAGGGGGATCCCCCCAGCATTTT. The gene calls are TRBV3-1 and TRBJ1-5, with 7 nucleotides matching TRBD1. Germline CDR1 LGHDT, CDR2 YNNKEL (reference sequence). This CDR3 is built from 14 residues. Germline trimming cut 1 base from V and 10 bases from J; bases unmatched to any gene: 7.

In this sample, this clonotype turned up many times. Written as DNA, the CDR3 is TGTGCCAGCATAGCGGACAGGGGCCAAGAGACCCAGTACTTC. Residues: CASIADRGQETQYF. This chain joins TRBV6-1 and TRBJ2-5; 9 positions match TRBD1. This CDR3 comprises 14 residues. The junction had 4 bases not matched to a gene; V was cut back by 7 bases and J by 1 base. The germline V gene has CDR1 MNHNS and CDR2 SASEGT.

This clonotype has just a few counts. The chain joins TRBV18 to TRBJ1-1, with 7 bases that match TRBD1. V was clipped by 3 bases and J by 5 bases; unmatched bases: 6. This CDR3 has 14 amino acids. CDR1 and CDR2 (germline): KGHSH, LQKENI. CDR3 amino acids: CASSPGTVGTEAFF. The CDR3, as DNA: TGTGCCAGCTCACCCGGGACAGTAGGGACTGAAGCTTTCTTT. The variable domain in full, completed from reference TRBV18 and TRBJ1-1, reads NAGVMQNPRHLVRRRGQEARLRCSPMKGHSHVYWYRQLPEEGLKFMVYLQKENIIDESGMPKERFSAEFPKEGPSILRIQQVVRGDSAAYFCASSPGTVGTEAFFGQGTRLTVV.

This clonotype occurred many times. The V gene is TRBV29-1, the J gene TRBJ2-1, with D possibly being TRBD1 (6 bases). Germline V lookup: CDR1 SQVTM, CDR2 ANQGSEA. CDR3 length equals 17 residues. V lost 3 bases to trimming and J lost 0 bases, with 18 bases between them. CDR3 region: CSVDAGAGLFSYNEQFF. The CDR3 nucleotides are TGCAGCGTTGACGCAGGGGCCGGCTTATTCTCCTACAATGAGCAGTTCTTC.

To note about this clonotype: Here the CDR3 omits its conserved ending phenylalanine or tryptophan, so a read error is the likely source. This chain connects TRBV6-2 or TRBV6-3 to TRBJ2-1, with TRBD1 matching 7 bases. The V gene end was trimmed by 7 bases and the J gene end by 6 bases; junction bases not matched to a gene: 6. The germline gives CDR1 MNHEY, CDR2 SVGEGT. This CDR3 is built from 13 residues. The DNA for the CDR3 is TGTGCCAGCAAAAACAGGGGAATCAATGAGCAGTTCTCC. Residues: CASKNRGINEQFS.

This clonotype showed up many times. DNA of the CDR3: TGTGCCAGCAGCCAAGGCAGACGGGAAAATTCACCCCTCCACTTT. Protein sequence: CASSQGRRENSPLHF. The chain combines TRBV3-1 with TRBJ1-6; D is undetermined. The CDR3 covers 15 residues. V lost 1 base and J lost 7, with 11 bases in between. Germline-derived CDR1 and CDR2 are LGHDT and YNNKEL (reference sequence). The whole variable domain, remainder taken from reference TRBV3-1 and TRBJ1-6, is DTAVSQTPKYLVTQMGNDKSIKCEQNLGHDTMYWYKQDSKKFLKIMFSYNNKELIINETVPNRFSPKSPDKAHLNLHINSLELGDSAVYFCASSQGRRENSPLHFGNGTRLTVT.

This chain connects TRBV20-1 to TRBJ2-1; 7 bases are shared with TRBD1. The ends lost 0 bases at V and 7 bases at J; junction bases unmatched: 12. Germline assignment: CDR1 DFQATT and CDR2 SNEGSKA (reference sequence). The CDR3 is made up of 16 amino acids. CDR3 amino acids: CSARDLRGRQLNEQFF. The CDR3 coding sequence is TGCAGTGCTAGAGATCTGAGGGGGCGACAACTAAATGAGCAGTTCTTC.

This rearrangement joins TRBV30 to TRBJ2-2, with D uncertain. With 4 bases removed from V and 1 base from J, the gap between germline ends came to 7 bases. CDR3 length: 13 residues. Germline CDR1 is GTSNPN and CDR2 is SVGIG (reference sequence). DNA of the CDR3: TGTGCCTGGACGGTCAGGAACACCGGGGAGCTGTTTTTT. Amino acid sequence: CAWTVRNTGELFF.

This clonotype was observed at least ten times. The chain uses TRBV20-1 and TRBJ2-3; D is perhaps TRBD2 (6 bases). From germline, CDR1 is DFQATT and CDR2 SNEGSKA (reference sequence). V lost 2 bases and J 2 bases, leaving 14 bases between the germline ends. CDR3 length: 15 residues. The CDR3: CSARPAAGFTDTQYF. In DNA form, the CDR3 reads TGCAGTGCTAGACCTGCGGCGGGGTTCACAGATACGCAGTATTTT.